These T cell receptor beta chains were read from a single sample in a study of blood T cell repertoires in COVID-19. Assay used: immunoSEQ multiplex PCR; TCRdb lists only in-frame clones, some missing. The sample lists approximately 490,000 clones; approximately 91% were seen once. The sample was PBMCs or T cells enriched from blood (not recorded which). The source is a woman aged 60 to 75 who had recovered from COVID-19. The CDR3 runs from the conserved cysteine through the conserved F or W. D genes are given only for firm matches. Expanded clones get a size class; other rows say once, few or many, or leave the size out.

TRBV5-1	-	TRBJ1-5	-	TGCGCCAGCAGCTTGGATCCCTTAGGGGATCAGCCCCAGCATTTT	CASSLDPLGDQPQHF
TRBV27	-	TRBJ1-2	-	TGTGCCAGCAGAAAGGCGGGTGGCTACACCTTC	CASRKAGGYTF
TRBV27	-	TRBJ1-6	-	TGTGCCAGCAGTTTTTCACCAGGGCCAAATTCACCCCTCCACTTT	CASSFSPGPNSPLHF
TRBV10-1	TRBD2	TRBJ2-3	-	TGCGCCAGCAGGGACGGCCTAGCGGGGGGCACAGATACGCAGTATTTT	CASRDGLAGGTDTQYF
TRBV5-4	-	TRBJ2-3	-	TGTGCCAGCAGCTTGGGTGGGGCAACTAGCACAGATACGCAGTATTTT	CASSLGGATSTDTQYF
TRBV11-3	TRBD2	TRBJ2-1	-	TGTGCCAGCAGCTGGCCCCGACCGGGACTAGCAGAGACAAATACCCATGAGCAGTTCTTC	CASSWPRPGLAETNTHEQFF
TRBV3-1/TRBV3-2	TRBD1	TRBJ1-1	-	TGTGCCAGCAGCCGACAGGGGCACACTGAAGCTTTCTTT	CASSRQGHTEAFF
TRBV6-5	TRBD1	TRBJ1-5	-	TGTGCCAGCAGTTACTCCGGGACAGTTTACAATCAGCCCCAGCATTTT	CASSYSGTVYNQPQHF
TRBV6-1	TRBD1	TRBJ1-5	-	TGTGCCAGCAGTGACCTCTCTGAACCGGGACAGATCAATCAGCCCCAGCATTTT	CASSDLSEPGQINQPQHF
TRBV18	TRBD1	TRBJ1-5	few	TGTGCCAGCTCACTAGGGACAGGGCAAGTCCAGCCCCAGCATTTT	CASSLGTGQVQPQHF
TRBV3-1/TRBV3-2	-	TRBJ2-6	few	TGTGCCAGCATGGGGGGACCCGGGGCCAACGTCCTGACTTTC	CASMGGPGANVLTF
TRBV10-3	TRBD2	TRBJ2-3	-	TGTGCCACCTCAGCGGGGGCGGCGAGCACAGATACGCAGTATTTT	CATSAGAASTDTQYF
TRBV19	-	TRBJ2-3	once	TGTGCCAGTAGTATGGGCCGGACGGGGTGGAATACGCAGTATTTT	CASSMGRTGWNTQYF
TRBV7-9	-	TRBJ1-1	-	TGTGCCAGCAGCTATGCCCGGGACACTGAAGCTTTCTTT	CASSYARDTEAFF
TRBV19	-	TRBJ1-1	-	TGTGCCGTTAGAGGGGGTGAAGCTTTCTTT	CAVRGGEAFF
TRBV3-1/TRBV3-2	-	TRBJ1-1	once	TGTGCCAGCAGCCAAGGGGGGGGTCAGAACACTGAAGCTTTCTTT	CASSQGGGQNTEAFF
TRBV7-2	TRBD1	TRBJ1-4	once	TGTGCCAGCAGCTCTTTTACAGGGGGCGGTGAAAAACTGTTTTTT	CASSSFTGGGEKLFF
TRBV6-1	TRBD1	TRBJ1-4	-	TGTGCCAGCAGTGAAGGACAGGGAAAACTGTTTTTT	CASSEGQGKLFF
TRBV3-1/TRBV3-2	-	TRBJ1-2	-	TGTGCCAGCAGCCAAGGGACTCGGGGCTACACCTTC	CASSQGTRGYTF
TRBV6-5	TRBD2	TRBJ2-3	-	TGTGCCAGCAGAGCCCTAGCGGGGGGGCCAAATACGCAGTATTTT	CASRALAGGPNTQYF
TRBV4-2	TRBD2	TRBJ2-1	-	TGTGCCAGCAGCCAAGATAGAGGCCTAGCGGGGGGGAAGCAGTTCTTC	CASSQDRGLAGGKQFF
TRBV19	-	TRBJ1-2	-	TGTGCCAGTAGGCAAGGACTGATATATGGCTACACCTTC	CASRQGLIYGYTF
TRBV30	-	TRBJ1-1	-	TGTGCCTGGAGGGCGGAAGGGGCAGGGACTGAAGCTTTCTTT	CAWRAEGAGTEAFF
TRBV2	TRBD2	TRBJ2-1	-	TGTGCCAGCAGTGAAAGCGGGGCGGGTGTCGGTGAGCAGTTCTTC	CASSESGAGVGEQFF
TRBV2	-	TRBJ2-2	-	TGTGCCAGCGCCAGGCTGAACACCGGGGAGCTGTTTTTT	CASARLNTGELFF
TRBV7-9	-	TRBJ1-1	-	TGTGCCAGCAGCTTAGGGGCAGCCAACCCTAACACTGAAGCTTTCTTT	CASSLGAANPNTEAFF
TRBV9	TRBD2	TRBJ2-3	once	TGTGCCAGCACTCCTCGGGCTAGCGGGGGGGCAGATACGCAGTATTTT	CASTPRASGGADTQYF
TRBV12-5	-	TRBJ1-1	-	TGTGCTAGTGGTTTGGTGGGGGCTAGCACTGAAGCTTTCTTT	CASGLVGASTEAFF
TRBV19	TRBD1	TRBJ1-4	few	TGTGCCAGTAGTGCTCAGGGGGCAACTAATGAAAAACTGTTTTTT	CASSAQGATNEKLFF